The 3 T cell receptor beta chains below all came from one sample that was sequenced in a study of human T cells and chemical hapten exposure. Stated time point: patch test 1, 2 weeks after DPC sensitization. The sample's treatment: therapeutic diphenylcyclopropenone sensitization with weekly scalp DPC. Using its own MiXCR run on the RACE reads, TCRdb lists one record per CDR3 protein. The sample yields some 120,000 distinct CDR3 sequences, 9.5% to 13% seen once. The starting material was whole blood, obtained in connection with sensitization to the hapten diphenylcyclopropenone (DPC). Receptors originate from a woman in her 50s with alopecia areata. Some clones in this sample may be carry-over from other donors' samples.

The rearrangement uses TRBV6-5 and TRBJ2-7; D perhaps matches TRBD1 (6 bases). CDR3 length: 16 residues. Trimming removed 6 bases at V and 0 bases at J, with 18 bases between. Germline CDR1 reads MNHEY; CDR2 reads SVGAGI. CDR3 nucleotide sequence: TGTGCCAGCAGCCAGCTTACAGGGATCGACTCCTACGAGCAGTACTTC. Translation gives CASSQLTGIDSYEQYF.

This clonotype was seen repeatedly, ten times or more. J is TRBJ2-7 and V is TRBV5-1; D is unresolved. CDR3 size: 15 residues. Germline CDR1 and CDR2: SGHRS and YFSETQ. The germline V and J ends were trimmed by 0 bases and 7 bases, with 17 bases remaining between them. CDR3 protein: CASSLVGSDRVEQYF. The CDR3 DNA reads TGCGCCAGCAGCTTGGTTGGCAGCGACCGTGTAGAGCAGTACTTC.

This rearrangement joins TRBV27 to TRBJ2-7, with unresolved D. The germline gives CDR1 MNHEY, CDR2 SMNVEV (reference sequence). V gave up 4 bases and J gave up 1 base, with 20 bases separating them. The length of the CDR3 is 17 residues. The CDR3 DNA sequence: TGTGCCAGCAGTTCCCCTCCCCCGCTGGATAGGTCCTACGAGCAGTACTTC. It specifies CASSSPPPLDRSYEQYF.